In this sample, the clone carrying this TCR beta chain turned up many times. The germline CDR1 and CDR2 sequences are MDHEN and SYDVKM. Trimming took 4 bases from V and 2 from J, leaving 1 base between them. This CDR3 is built from 11 residues. The data belong to a study of patients and donors after allogeneic stem cell transplantation. TCRdb passed the RT-PCR reads through MiXCR, listing each CDR3 protein once. The repertoire holds 30,000 or so distinct CDR3 sequences, with approximately 6.3% as singletons. Specimen: blood, either unsorted or a sorted T cell fraction (not recorded which). The clonotype was recovered from a human donor who was either an allogeneic HSCT recipient or a stem cell or donor lymphocyte infusion donor (not recorded which). It is not recorded whose cells these are; they may come from a transplant donor. J is TRBJ2-3 and V is TRBV28; D is uncertain. The CDR3 is CASSYTDTQYF. The CDR3 nucleotides read TGTGCCAGCAGTTACACAGATACGCAGTATTTT.